This T cell receptor (beta chain) was sequenced during a study of control samples from healthy donors and cancer patients. Sequencing was performed with immunoSEQ multiplex PCR; in TCRdb, only in-frame clones are kept and a portion is missing. The table lists 95,000 to 110,000 clones, roughly 91% of them singletons. The clonotype comes from a man aged 60 to 69 with lung cancer. Input material: PBMCs.

The CDR3 protein is CASSLWTGSNQETQYF. CDR3 sequence (DNA): TGTGCCAGCAGCTTATGGACAGGGTCAAACCAAGAGACCCAGTACTTC. The chain joins TRBV7-8 to TRBJ2-5; 8 bases are shared with TRBD1. The V segment lost 2 bases and the J segment 0 bases; nucleotides outside the gene matches: 5. Germline V gene lookup returns CDR1 SGHVS and CDR2 FQNEAQ. This CDR3 spans 16 amino acids. The whole variable domain, filled in from reference TRBV7-8 and TRBJ2-5, reads GAGVSQSPRYKVAKRGQDVALRCDPISGHVSLFWYQQALGQGPEFLTYFQNEAQLDKSGLPSDRFFAERPEGSVSTLKIQRTQQEDSAVYLCASSLWTGSNQETQYFGPGTRLLVL.